Each of the 30 T cell receptor beta chains below was sequenced from the same sample in a study of control samples from healthy donors and cancer patients. TCRdb keeps only in-frame clones here, not all; method: immunoSEQ multiplex PCR. Found here are more than 95,000 clones, around nine tenths of them singletons; the top ten hold about 19%. Material: PBMCs. The receptor set was obtained from a man aged 60-69 years with lung cancer.

J is TRBJ1-3 and V is TRBV6-5, with unresolved D. Trimming cost V 5 bases and J 4 bases, with 9 bases left between them. The CDR3 contains 13 residues. Germline V gene lookup returns CDR1 MNHEY and CDR2 SVGAGI. The CDR3 region has the DNA TGTGCCAGCAGTAGGGAGTTGGGAAACACCATATATTTT. It yields the protein CASSRELGNTIYF.

This rearrangement joins TRBV5-1 to TRBJ2-2; 10 nucleotides agree with TRBD2. V lost 2 bases and J lost 2; bases outside the gene matches: 3. CDR3 length: 16 amino acids. Germline V CDR1 and CDR2: SGHRS, YFSETQ. The CDR3 DNA reads TGCGCCAGCAGCTTCTTAGCGGGGGGAAACACCGGGGAGCTGTTTTTT. Translated, it gives CASSFLAGGNTGELFF.

This clone has only one observation. V usage is TRBV11-2 and J usage is TRBJ1-5, with 9 bases matching TRBD1. There are 14 residues in the CDR3. The V and J ends lost 5 bases and 5 bases, in that order; junction bases with no gene match: 4. Germline CDR1 reads SGHAT; CDR2 reads FQNNGV. CDR3 protein: CASSPTGGYQPQHF. The DNA of the CDR3 is TGTGCCAGCAGCCCGACAGGGGGGTATCAGCCCCAGCATTTT.

The chain recombines TRBV7-2 with TRBJ1-5; TRBD1 aligns across 8 bases. Germline V gene data show CDR1 as SGHTA and CDR2 as FQGNSA. The junction had 6 bases not matched to a gene; V was cut back by 3 bases and J by 2 bases. CDR3 length: 16 amino acids. DNA of the CDR3: TGTGCCAGCAGCTTGCAGGGGGCTTTCGGCAATCAGCCCCAGCATTTT. This encodes CASSLQGAFGNQPQHF. The full variable domain, its missing parts supplied by reference TRBV7-2 and TRBJ1-5, is GAGVSQSPSNKVTEKGKDVELRCDPISGHTALYWYRQSLGQGLEFLIYFQGNSAPDKSGLPSDRFSAERTGGSVSTLTIQRTQQEDSAVYLCASSLQGAFGNQPQHFGDGTRLSIL.

The V gene is TRBV27, the J gene TRBJ1-1; TRBD1 might be the D (5 bases). The CDR3 is made up of 13 amino acids. Trimming removed 5 bases at V and 8 bases at J, with 15 bases between. Germline lookup yields CDR1 MNHEY and CDR2 SMNVEV (reference sequence). This CDR3 reads CASSRDLRGEAFF. The CDR3 DNA reads TGTGCCAGCAGTCGGGACTTAAGAGGGGAAGCTTTCTTT.

This chain connects TRBV4-2 to TRBJ2-5; a possible D gene is TRBD2 (5 bases). Trimming removed 0 bases at V and 7 bases at J, with 12 bases between. Germline CDR1 reads LGHNA; CDR2 reads YNFKEQ. The CDR3 sequence is 14 residues long. CDR3 residues: CASSQDRELLTQYF. DNA for the CDR3: TGTGCCAGCAGCCAAGATCGGGAACTCTTGACCCAGTACTTC.

The count of this clone is one. J is TRBJ2-3 and V is TRBV7-2; maybe TRBD2 (5 bases). CDR3 length: 13 residues. Germline loops: CDR1 SGHTA, CDR2 FQGNSA. V shed 1 base and J shed 5 bases, with 7 bases lying between them. The CDR3 DNA reads as TGTGCCAGCAGCTTAGAGGGAGAAGATACGCAGTATTTT. It codes for CASSLEGEDTQYF.

This clone showed up just once. The rearrangement links TRBV24-1 to TRBJ1-2, with D perhaps matching TRBD1 (5 bases). Trimming removed 3 bases from V and 4 bases from J, with 8 bases in between. The germline V gene encodes CDR1 KGHDR and CDR2 SFDVKD. The CDR3 length is 13 residues. The chain's CDR3 is CATSDGDSYGYTF. The CDR3 DNA follows: TGTGCCACCAGTGATGGTGACAGCTATGGCTACACCTTC.

The V call is TRBV5-1, the J call TRBJ1-1, with D unresolved. This CDR3 contains 17 residues. Germline loops: CDR1 SGHRS, CDR2 YFSETQ. Trimming left V 4 bases short and J 0 bases short, with 19 bases between. Written as DNA, the CDR3 is TGCGCCAGCAGCCCAAAAATGGAGGCTGGAATGAACACTGAAGCTTTCTTT. Protein sequence: CASSPKMEAGMNTEAFF.

This clone showed up just a few times. The rearrangement joins TRBV27 to TRBJ2-7, with TRBD2 identical over 7 bases. Germline CDR1 is MNHEY and CDR2 is SMNVEV (reference sequence). The CDR3 covers 18 residues. Trimming took 6 bases from V and 4 from J; bases not matched to a gene: 21. The CDR3 region is CASRPPGLPPGPRYEQYF. CDR3 nucleotides: TGTGCCAGCAGGCCCCCGGGACTACCGCCGGGGCCAAGGTACGAGCAGTACTTC.

This chain joins TRBV7-2 and TRBJ1-5; no clear D. This CDR3 has 12 amino acids. The germline CDR1 and CDR2 sequences are SGHTA and FQGNSA. V gave up 9 bases and J gave up 0 bases, with 6 bases separating them. The CDR3 here is CASRFSNQPQHF. CDR3 in DNA: TGTGCCAGTAGGTTTAGCAATCAGCCCCAGCATTTT.

The chain's CDR3 is CASSPVLGFYEKLFF. The DNA of the CDR3 is TGTGCCAGCAGCCCTGTTTTGGGGTTTTATGAAAAACTGTTTTTT. The chain couples TRBV3-1 (or the pseudogene TRBV3-2) to TRBJ1-4, with no clear D. V lost 4 bases, J lost 6 bases, and 15 bases lay in between. The CDR3 extends over 15 amino acids. Germline CDR1 and CDR2: LGHDT and YNNKEL (reference sequence).

The chain couples TRBV6-4 to TRBJ1-1, with D perhaps matching TRBD1 (5 bases). CDR3 length: 15 residues. Germline V gene lookup returns CDR1 MRHNA and CDR2 SNTAGT. Trimming removed 8 bases at V and 0 bases at J, with 16 bases between. CDR3 sequence reads: CASRPDKGMNTEAFF. DNA of the CDR3: TGTGCCAGCCGACCGGATAAGGGGATGAACACTGAAGCTTTCTTT.

This chain connects TRBV3-1 (or the pseudogene TRBV3-2) to TRBJ2-7, with 8 bases identical to TRBD1. Trimming removed 4 bases from V and 4 bases from J; junction bases left unmatched: 12. The CDR3 has 16 residues. CDR1 is LGHDT, CDR2 YNNKEL, per germline (reference sequence). CDR3 in amino acids: CASSPPRSQGAYEQYF. CDR3 nucleotide sequence: TGTGCCAGCAGCCCGCCTCGGTCGCAGGGGGCTTACGAGCAGTACTTC.

V usage is TRBV5-6 and J usage is TRBJ2-3, with D hard to call. V was pared by 1 base and J by 6 bases, with 9 bases between. The germline V gene encodes CDR1 SGHDT and CDR2 YYEEEE. The CDR3 spans 13 residues. DNA of the CDR3: TGTGCCAGCAGCTTGTGGGCTACCGATACGCAGTATTTT. Protein product: CASSLWATDTQYF.

This chain uses TRBV7-9 with TRBJ1-2; D remains unclear. V lost 1 base to trimming and J lost 8 bases, with 11 bases between them. This CDR3 spans 13 amino acids. CDR1 and CDR2 (germline): SEHNR, FQNEAQ (reference sequence). For the CDR3, the DNA is TGTGCCAGCAGCTTAGTAGTTTCTGGCGGCTACACCTTC. This gives the protein CASSLVVSGGYTF.

V is TRBV2 and J is TRBJ2-5, with TRBD1 matching 7 bases. CDR1 is SNHLY and CDR2 is FYNNEI in the germline V gene. The trim removed 7 bases at V and 3 bases at J, leaving 5 bases unmatched. CDR3 length equals 13 residues. This chain's CDR3 is CASTRDREETQYF. The CDR3 region has the DNA TGTGCCAGCACCCGGGACAGAGAAGAGACCCAGTACTTC.

The chain has TRBV12-3 or TRBV12-4 and TRBJ1-1; D is unclear. CDR3 size: 13 residues. Trimming removed 1 base at V and 0 bases at J, with 3 bases between. The CDR3 DNA reads TGTGCCAGCAGTTTAGAAGTGAACACTGAAGCTTTCTTT. Translating gives CASSLEVNTEAFF.

The J gene is TRBJ2-3, the V gene TRBV4-1; 7 nucleotides line up with TRBD2. The CDR3 consists of 15 residues. Germline assignment: CDR1 MGHRA and CDR2 YSYEKL. Losses at the gene ends were 2 bases for V and 3 bases for J; bases not matched to a gene: 5. CDR3 amino acids: CASSQQRGGTDTQYF. CDR3 nucleotides: TGCGCCAGCAGCCAACAGCGGGGTGGAACAGATACGCAGTATTTT.

The chain employs TRBV7-3 and TRBJ2-1; the D gene is possibly TRBD1 (6 bases). CDR3 size: 14 residues. V lost 5 bases to trimming and J lost 4 bases, with 12 bases between them. Germline lookup yields CDR1 SGHTA and CDR2 FQGTGA. The CDR3 sequence is CASSAGTNYNEQFF. The CDR3 bases are TGTGCCAGCAGCGCCGGGACAAATTACAATGAGCAGTTCTTC.

The CDR3 loop reads CASSSQESEAFF. In nucleotides, the CDR3 is TGTGCCAGCAGTTCCCAGGAATCTGAAGCTTTCTTT. V gene TRBV6-5 combines with J gene TRBJ1-1; D gene unclear. Germline V CDR1 and CDR2: MNHEY, SVGAGI. Trimming cost V 4 bases and J 6 bases, with 9 bases left between them. The CDR3 length is 12 residues.

V and J are TRBV5-1 and TRBJ1-5; possibly TRBD1 for D (5 bases). The CDR3 is 15 amino acids. CDR1 SGHRS and CDR2 YFSETQ come from the germline V gene. The V and J ends lost 4 bases and 6 bases respectively, with 17 bases between them. CDR3 DNA: TGCGCCAGCAGCCCAACGGGTGCGGGGACTCAGCCCCAGCATTTT. Translation gives CASSPTGAGTQPQHF. Filled out from reference TRBV5-1 and TRBJ1-5, the complete variable domain reads KAGVTQTPRYLIKTRGQQVTLSCSPISGHRSVSWYQQTPGQGLQFLFEYFSETQRNKGNFPGRFSGRQFSNSRSEMNVSTLELGDSALYLCASSPTGAGTQPQHFGDGTRLSIL.

The chain uses TRBV10-2 and TRBJ2-6; D not resolved. Germline values: CDR1 WSHSY, CDR2 SAAADI. The CDR3 length is 16 residues. V lost 8 bases and J lost 0, with 14 bases in between. CDR3 sequence: CASSPSGSSGANVLTF. DNA for the CDR3: TGCGCCAGCTCCCCGTCTGGTTCCTCTGGGGCCAACGTCCTGACTTTC.

With regard to this clone: Other DNA variants within this sample encode the same CDR3. The rearrangement links TRBV5-4 to TRBJ1-1; 7 bases fit TRBD1. The germline gives CDR1 SGHNT, CDR2 YYREEE (reference sequence). This CDR3 region has 14 residues. Trimming at V came to 2 bases and at J to 1 base, leaving 2 bases not matched to a gene. The CDR3 DNA reads as TGTGCCAGCAGCTTAGGGGGCGCGAACACTGAAGCTTTCTTT. Protein sequence: CASSLGGANTEAFF. The entire variable domain, with the rest obtained from reference TRBV5-4 and TRBJ1-1, is as follows: ETGVTQSPTHLIKTRGQQVTLRCSSQSGHNTVSWYQQALGQGPQFIFQYYREEENGRGNFPPRFSGLQFPNYSSELNVNALELDDSALYLCASSLGGANTEAFFGQGTRLTVV.

This clone was recorded only once. The rearrangement links TRBV6-1 to TRBJ2-1; the match to TRBD1 covers 8 bases. The germline CDR1 and CDR2 sequences are MNHNS and SASEGT. This CDR3 is 15 amino acids long. Trimming cost V 3 bases and J 1 base; bases outside gene matches: 2. The CDR3 nucleotides read TGTGCCAGCAGTGACCAGGGGGCGTCCTACAATGAGCAGTTCTTC. Protein product: CASSDQGASYNEQFF.

This clone was seen just once. CDR3 sequence reads: CASSESGTSSEQYF. The CDR3 region has the DNA TGTGCCAGCAGCGAATCCGGGACTAGCTCCGAGCAGTACTTC. This sequence joins TRBV9 and TRBJ2-7; TRBD2 aligns across 9 bases. Trimming at V came to 3 bases and at J to 6 bases, leaving 7 bases not matched to a gene. This CDR3 spans 14 amino acids. From germline, CDR1 is SGDLS and CDR2 YYNGEE.

The chain joins TRBV30 to TRBJ1-5, with TRBD1 matching 7 bases. Trimming removed 0 bases from V and 2 bases from J; junction bases left unmatched: 4. Germline CDR1 reads GTSNPN; CDR2 reads SVGIG (reference sequence). CDR3 size: 15 residues. The CDR3 here is CAWSVEGAGNQPQHF. CDR3 DNA: TGTGCCTGGAGTGTTGAGGGGGCCGGCAATCAGCCCCAGCATTTT.

The V gene is TRBV2, the J gene TRBJ2-1; D is possibly TRBD1 or TRBD2 (7 bases each). Per germline, CDR1 SNHLY and CDR2 FYNNEI. Trimming cost V 4 bases and J 15 bases, with 16 bases left between them. The CDR3 is 12 amino acids. CDR3 DNA: TGTGCCAGCAGTGCCCAGGGGGGGATTTGGTTCTTC. This sequence encodes CASSAQGGIWFF.

The rearrangement uses TRBV6-1 and TRBJ2-2, with a possible D match to TRBD2 (6 bases). The V end lost 2 bases, the J end lost 0 bases, and 10 bases lay between the germline ends. The germline V gene has CDR1 MNHNS and CDR2 SASEGT. This CDR3 comprises 16 residues. The DNA of the CDR3 is TGTGCCAGCAGTGAACTCCCTAGCGCGAACACCGGGGAGCTGTTTTTT. Its translation: CASSELPSANTGELFF.

The chain is built from TRBV9 and TRBJ2-3; TRBD1 aligns across 7 bases. Germline lookup yields CDR1 SGDLS and CDR2 YYNGEE. This CDR3 region has 16 residues. V trimming: 4 bases; J trimming: 2 bases; junction bases outside the gene matches: 10. CDR3 loop: CASSFQTGLSTDTQYF. The CDR3 DNA is TGTGCCAGCAGCTTCCAGACAGGGCTATCCACAGATACGCAGTATTTT.